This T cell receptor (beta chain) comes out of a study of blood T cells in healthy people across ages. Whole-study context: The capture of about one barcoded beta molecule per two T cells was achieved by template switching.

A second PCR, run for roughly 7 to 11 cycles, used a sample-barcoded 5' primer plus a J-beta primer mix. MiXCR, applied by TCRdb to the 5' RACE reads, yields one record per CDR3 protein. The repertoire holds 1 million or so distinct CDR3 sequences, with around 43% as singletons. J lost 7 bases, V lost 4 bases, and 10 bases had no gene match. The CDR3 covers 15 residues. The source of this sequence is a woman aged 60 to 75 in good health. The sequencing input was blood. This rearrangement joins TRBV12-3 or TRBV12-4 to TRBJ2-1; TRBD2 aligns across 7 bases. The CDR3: CASSSTGGGLNEQFF. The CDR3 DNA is TGTGCCAGCAGTTCCACCGGCGGGGGTTTGAATGAGCAGTTCTTC.